The 27 T cell receptor beta chains presented below share a single source sample, sequenced in a study of T-cell memory formation after mild COVID-19. One entry per CDR3 protein, called by TCRdb with MiXCR from the 5' RACE reads. The sample has roughly 400,000 distinct CDR3 sequences, roughly 15% seen once. Material: PBMCs or a T cell subset sorted from them (not recorded which). The source of these receptors is a man younger than 35 who had mild COVID-19 (a few samples of this study predate the infection). Cell type and time point are not known.

The chain carries TRBV7-2 and TRBJ2-3, with a weak D call TRBD1 (6 bases). Germline CDR1 SGHTA, CDR2 FQGNSA. Deletions cut 5 bases from V and 6 bases from J, with 18 bases between. The CDR3 contains 15 residues. DNA of the CDR3: TGTGCCAGCAGCATGGACAGAGGTGATACGGATACGCAGTATTTT. The encoded protein is CASSMDRGDTDTQYF. The full variable domain, with the rest looked up from reference TRBV7-2 and TRBJ2-3, is GAGVSQSPSNKVTEKGKDVELRCDPISGHTALYWYRQSLGQGLEFLIYFQGNSAPDKSGLPSDRFSAERTGGSVSTLTIQRTQQEDSAVYLCASSMDRGDTDTQYFGPGTRLTVL.

J is TRBJ2-7 and V is TRBV4-1; 8 bases line up with TRBD1. From germline, CDR1 is MGHRA and CDR2 YSYEKL. This CDR3 spans 14 amino acids. V shed 3 bases and J 4 bases; nucleotides not matched to a gene: 5. For the CDR3, the DNA is TGCGCCAGCAGCCATACCCGGACAGGGTACGAGCAGTACTTC. Protein: CASSHTRTGYEQYF.

This clonotype was found many times. The chain has TRBV29-1 and TRBJ2-5; possibly TRBD1 for D (7 bases). The V gene lost 1 base and the J gene lost 2 bases, with 14 bases spanning the gap. The germline V gene has CDR1 SQVTM and CDR2 ANQGSEA. The CDR3 consists of 15 residues. CDR3 sequence: CSVEGGRGRQETQYF. CDR3 DNA: TGCAGCGTTGAAGGTGGCAGGGGGAGGCAAGAGACCCAGTACTTC. Filled out from reference TRBV29-1 and TRBJ2-5, the complete variable domain reads SAVISQKPSRDICQRGTSLTIQCQVDSQVTMMFWYRQQPGQSLTLIATANQGSEATYESGFVIDKFPISRPNLTFSTLTVSNMSPEDSSIYLCSVEGGRGRQETQYFGPGTRLLVL.

This clonotype was recorded at least ten times. The chain recombines TRBV7-9 with TRBJ2-1; D possibly corresponds to TRBD1 (6 bases). This CDR3 has 14 residues. Germline CDR1 and CDR2: SEHNR and FQNEAQ (reference sequence). The V and J ends lost 5 bases and 10 bases respectively, with 18 bases between them. The CDR3 bases are TGTGCCAGCAGCCCAAGCAAGGGGGTTGGCGAGCAGTTCTTC. The encoded protein is CASSPSKGVGEQFF.

This clonotype occurred a few times. This rearrangement joins TRBV5-1 to TRBJ2-5; possible D gene TRBD1, 5 bases. The germline V and J ends were trimmed by 4 bases and 4 bases, with 11 bases remaining between them. The CDR3 runs to 13 residues. Germline lookup yields CDR1 SGHRS and CDR2 YFSETQ. CDR3 residues: CASSQGWSETQYF. The CDR3 bases are TGCGCCAGCAGCCAGGGCTGGTCAGAGACCCAGTACTTC.

V and J are TRBV12-3 or TRBV12-4 and TRBJ2-1; the D gene is possibly TRBD2 (6 bases). The length of the CDR3 is 13 residues. V was pared by 1 base and J by 8 bases, with 9 bases between. The CDR3 DNA follows: TGTGCCAGCAGTTTAGTAGGAGGGGATGAGCAGTTCTTC. This sequence encodes CASSLVGGDEQFF.

CDR3: CASSSPGLAGGEQFF. Written as DNA, the CDR3 is TGTGCCAGCAGCTCGCCTGGACTAGCGGGGGGGGAGCAGTTCTTC. The gene calls are TRBV7-9 and TRBJ2-1, with 15 bases lining up with TRBD2. Germline loops: CDR1 SEHNR, CDR2 FQNEAQ (reference sequence). With 4 bases clipped from V and 10 bases from J, the junction kept 5 bases outside the gene matches. CDR3 length: 15 amino acids.

Ten or more counts support this clonotype. The V and J genes are TRBV11-2 and TRBJ2-3, with no clear D. Germline-derived CDR1 and CDR2 are SGHAT and FQNNGV. Trimming shortened V by 4 bases and J by 4 bases, and 9 bases separated the two germline ends. This CDR3 is 13 amino acids long. Written as DNA, the CDR3 is TGTGCCAGCAGCTGGCTAGGGCCAGATACGCAGTATTTT. Protein sequence: CASSWLGPDTQYF. Full variable domain (outside the CDR3, taken from reference TRBV11-2 and TRBJ2-3): EAGVAQSPRYKIIEKRQSVAFWCNPISGHATLYWYQQILGQGPKLLIQFQNNGVVDDSQLPKDRFSAERLKGVDSTLKIQPAKLEDSAVYLCASSWLGPDTQYFGPGTRLTVL.

V is TRBV9 and J is TRBJ1-1, with unresolved D. The CDR3 contains 13 residues. Germline V gene data show CDR1 as SGDLS and CDR2 as YYNGEE. Trimming took 0 bases from V and 4 from J, leaving 7 bases between them. In DNA form, the CDR3 reads TGTGCCAGCAGCGTAGGTCGGGTCACTGAAGCTTTCTTT. It specifies CASSVGRVTEAFF. Full variable domain (rest looked up from reference TRBV9 and TRBJ1-1): DSGVTQTPKHLITATGQRVTLRCSPRSGDLSVYWYQQSLDQGLQFLIQYYNGEERAKGNILERFSAQQFPDLHSELNLSSLELGDSALYFCASSVGRVTEAFFGQGTRLTVV.

This clonotype was detected many times. The genes are TRBV7-2 and TRBJ1-5, with D perhaps TRBD1 (5 bases). This CDR3 spans 15 amino acids. Germline values: CDR1 SGHTA, CDR2 FQGNSA. V was pared by 1 base and J by 6 bases, with 13 bases between. In DNA, the CDR3 is TGTGCCAGCAGCTTAGTTGGGGGGATGGGTCAGCCCCAGCATTTT. It yields the protein CASSLVGGMGQPQHF.

This clonotype was detected a few times. CDR3 coding DNA: TGTGCCTGGAGTGTGACAGGGGCTAGCACAGATACGCAGTATTTT. Translating gives CAWSVTGASTDTQYF. This chain uses TRBV30 with TRBJ2-3; TRBD1 aligns across 8 bases. In germline, CDR1 is GTSNPN, CDR2 SVGIG (reference sequence). V gave up 0 bases and J gave up 0 bases; unmatched junction bases: 2. This CDR3 is 15 amino acids long.

This clonotype was picked up a small number of times. This sequence joins TRBV19 and TRBJ1-5; TRBD1 is a possible D gene (5 bases). This CDR3 has 16 amino acids. Trimming pared 4 bases from V and 1 base from J, leaving 14 bases between. Germline CDR1 LNHDA, CDR2 SQIVND (reference sequence). The CDR3 DNA is TGTGCCAGTAGTACCCGGTCGACAGACAGCAATCAGCCCCAGCATTTT. Amino acid sequence: CASSTRSTDSNQPQHF.

This chain uses TRBV20-1 with TRBJ2-1; possibly TRBD2 for D (5 bases). The germline gives CDR1 DFQATT, CDR2 SNEGSKA (reference sequence). V was trimmed by 8 bases and J by 0 bases, leaving 11 bases between them. The length of the CDR3 is 13 residues. The CDR3 region is CSQMGSSYNEQFF. CDR3 bases: TGCAGTCAGATGGGGAGCTCCTACAATGAGCAGTTCTTC.

The CDR3 DNA reads TGTGCCAGCAGTGCCAGTAGCTCCTACGAGCAGTACGTC. It specifies CASSASSSYEQYV. The V and J genes are TRBV6-2 or TRBV6-3 and TRBJ2-7; D gene unclear. The CDR3 contains 13 residues. Trimming cost V 5 bases and J 0 bases, with 8 bases left between them. Germline CDR1 and CDR2: MNHEY and SVGEGT.

The chain is built from TRBV5-1 and TRBJ2-5; 10 positions agree with TRBD1. J lost 5 bases, V lost 4 bases, and 8 bases had no gene match. The germline V gene encodes CDR1 SGHRS and CDR2 YFSETQ. This CDR3 region has 15 residues. This CDR3 reads CASSRQPDRGETQYF. CDR3 sequence (DNA): TGCGCCAGCAGCAGACAACCGGACAGGGGGGAGACCCAGTACTTC.

The V call is TRBV5-1, the J call TRBJ1-6, with TRBD1 matching 10 bases. From germline, CDR1 is SGHRS and CDR2 YFSETQ. Losses at the gene ends were 4 bases for V and 9 bases for J; bases not matched to a gene: 7. The CDR3 runs 15 residues. The CDR3 region is CASSGPGQGTSPLHF. CDR3 DNA sequence: TGCGCCAGCAGCGGGCCGGGACAGGGGACTTCACCCCTCCACTTT.

This clonotype has just a few counts. The CDR3 DNA reads TGTGCCAGCAGTTCGCGGGGGCCTTTCCAAGAGACCCAGTACTTC. It encodes CASSSRGPFQETQYF. The rearrangement uses TRBV12-3 or TRBV12-4 and TRBJ2-5; tentative D call: TRBD2 (7 bases). V was shortened by 4 bases and J by 1 base, with 13 bases between the two germline ends. CDR3 length: 15 amino acids.

This clonotype was counted only a few times. V is TRBV7-3 and J is TRBJ2-6, with TRBD1 as a possible D gene (6 bases). Trimming pared 2 bases from V and 0 bases from J, leaving 8 bases between. Germline V gene lookup returns CDR1 SGHTA and CDR2 FQGTGA. The CDR3 has 16 amino acids. The CDR3 sequence: CASSLQQGSGANVLTF. CDR3 bases: TGTGCCAGCAGCTTACAACAGGGCTCTGGGGCCAACGTCCTGACTTTC.

This clonotype was counted between two and nine times. This chain uses TRBV7-3 with TRBJ2-1; D might be TRBD2 (5 bases). The ends were cut back, 7 bases at V and 8 bases at J, with 15 bases in the middle. In germline, CDR1 is SGHTA, CDR2 FQGTGA. The CDR3 is 13 amino acids. The CDR3, as DNA: TGTGCCAGCACTTCCTCGGGGAATCATGAGCAGTTCTTC. Protein: CASTSSGNHEQFF.

This clonotype appeared many times. The chain couples TRBV4-3 to TRBJ1-2, with 7 positions matching TRBD1. CDR1 and CDR2 (germline): LGHNA, YSLEER. CDR3 length: 17 residues. The V and J ends lost 4 bases and 1 base, in that order; junction bases with no gene match: 12. The CDR3 DNA reads TGCGCCAGCAGCCGGTACCAGGGGGACAGCATTAACTATGGCTACACCTTC. It translates to CASSRYQGDSINYGYTF.

This clonotype has just a few counts. The genes are TRBV11-1 and TRBJ2-3; 8 bases align to TRBD2. This CDR3 is built from 15 residues. The J segment lost 4 bases and the V segment lost 6 bases, leaving 9 bases of the junction unmatched. Germline V gives CDR1 SGHAT, CDR2 FQDESV (reference sequence). CDR3 bases: TGTGCCAGCAGTTTCACTCGGGGGGGCCCAGATACGCAGTATTTT. The encoded protein is CASSFTRGGPDTQYF.

This clonotype was seen a few times. The gene calls are TRBV9 and TRBJ1-1, with D maybe TRBD1 (6 bases). The V gene lost 0 bases and the J gene lost 1 base, with 13 bases spanning the gap. Germline values: CDR1 SGDLS, CDR2 YYNGEE. The CDR3 is 16 amino acids. This CDR3 reads CASSVARTGRNTEAFF. CDR3 DNA sequence: TGTGCCAGCAGCGTAGCTCGAACAGGGAGGAACACTGAAGCTTTCTTT.

This clonotype was counted a few times. The chain employs TRBV7-9 and TRBJ2-7, with D possibly called TRBD1 or TRBD2 (5 bases each). The CDR3 covers 13 residues. Trimming shortened V by 4 bases and J by 2 bases, and 9 bases separated the two germline ends. Per the germline V gene, CDR1 is SEHNR and CDR2 is FQNEAQ (reference sequence). As DNA, the CDR3 is TGTGCCAGCAGCTGGGACGGAGCCTACGAGCAGTACTTC. Protein: CASSWDGAYEQYF. Filled out from reference TRBV7-9 and TRBJ2-7, the complete variable domain reads DTGVSQNPRHKITKRGQNVTFRCDPISEHNRLYWYRQTLGQGPEFLTYFQNEAQLEKSRLLSDRFSAERPKGSFSTLEIQRTEQGDSAMYLCASSWDGAYEQYFGPGTRLTVT.

This clonotype was observed at least ten times. The rearrangement uses TRBV21-1 and TRBJ2-5; the table's D call, TRBD1, was not checked against the DNA. TRBV21-1 is a pseudogene locus. The CDR3 is 18 amino acids. CDR3 residues: CASSKESPYRHYQETQYF. CDR3 coding DNA: TGTGCCAGCAGCAAAGAGTCCCCCTACCGACACTACCAAGAGACCCAGTACTTC.

This clonotype occurred a few times. The J gene is TRBJ2-1, the V gene TRBV12-3 or TRBV12-4; TRBD2 agrees at 12 bases. CDR3 length equals 19 residues. V lost 6 bases to trimming and J lost 0 bases; unmatched junction nucleotides: 12. CDR3 amino acids: CASRSLWLAGGSSYNEQFF. The CDR3 DNA is TGTGCCAGCAGGTCCCTTTGGCTAGCGGGGGGGAGCTCCTACAATGAGCAGTTCTTC.

In its sample, this clonotype was seen a few times. CDR3 in amino acids: CASNPGQGQTQYF. In DNA form, the CDR3 reads TGTGCCAGCAACCCGGGACAGGGTCAGACCCAGTACTTC. The chain is built from TRBV12-3 or TRBV12-4 and TRBJ2-5, with 9 bases matching TRBD1. The CDR3 runs to 13 residues. Trimming cost V 7 bases and J 6 bases; bases outside gene matches: 6.

This clonotype was seen a few times. J is TRBJ2-1 and V is TRBV7-9; 13 bases fit TRBD2. The CDR3 consists of 17 residues. Germline CDR1 and CDR2: SEHNR and FQNEAQ (reference sequence). The J segment lost 0 bases and the V segment lost 5 bases, leaving 4 bases of the junction unmatched. This CDR3 reads CASSATSGGSSYNEQFF. The CDR3 DNA sequence: TGTGCCAGCAGCGCGACTAGCGGGGGGAGCTCCTACAATGAGCAGTTCTTC.